This T cell receptor beta chain derives from a study of cytomegalovirus exposure and HLA in healthy donors. In the study overall: An analysis done earlier identified about 100 million unique TCR beta sequences from 190 million or so T cells.

The CDR3 is 13 residues long. The germline V gene has CDR1 PRHDT and CDR2 FYEKMQ (reference sequence). The ends were cut back, 5 bases at V and 9 bases at J, with 17 bases in the middle. Study-level results: Cytomegalovirus-associated TCR beta chains were listed, numbering approximately 150. A few CMV-associated chains were confirmed in vitro to be specific for CMV antigens.

As to this clone: Its antigen is unidentified.

This PCR relied on a set of 60 Vbeta primers and 13 Jbeta primers. Sequenced by immunoSEQ multiplex PCR; TCRdb stores in-frame clones only, minus some. The sample has more than 85,000 clones; over 70% are singletons. These donors, healthy bone marrow donors, were studied. The source material was PBMCs. The receptor comes from a male donor in good health and CMV-seronegative. The chain uses TRBV13 and TRBJ2-7; D is undetermined. CDR3 residues: CASSPRPASGQYF. CDR3 in DNA: TGTGCCAGCAGCCCCAGACCGGCCTCGGGGCAGTACTTC.